These 15 T cell receptor beta chains were sequenced from one sample in a study of post-analysis software for immune sequencing data (dated by TCRdb to the mid-2010s). General findings and caveats noted by the study authors: Significantly higher frequencies in patients than in controls were found for roughly five TRBV segments, including TRBV5-6, TRBV5-1 and TRBV20-1.

These receptors have no known antigen. The receptor library was made with PCR. Instrument on record: Illumina HiSeq 2500. To reduce PCR and sequencing biases, unique molecular identifiers were incorporated into the TCR beta cDNA libraries. Through fastp at Q25 and MiXCR, TCRdb rebuilt clones from the public reads, retaining in-frame beta chains. Each entry is one CDR3 protein sequence, shown with its most common DNA and genes. This sample holds roughly 580,000 distinct CDR3 sequences; 40% to 50% were observed only once. About 1.8% of the sample is in the top ten clones. Input material: blood. The source of these receptors is a girl under 18 with multiple sclerosis.

This rearrangement joins TRBV20-1 to TRBJ2-2; 7 bases fit TRBD1. Unmatched junction bases numbered 3, after V lost 5 bases and J lost 0 bases. Germline CDR1 and CDR2: DFQATT and SNEGSKA (reference sequence). This CDR3 spans 14 amino acids. CDR3 loop: CSASGTANTGELFF. The DNA for the CDR3 is TGCAGTGCTTCCGGGACAGCGAACACCGGGGAGCTGTTTTTT.

The chain recombines TRBV19 with TRBJ1-2, with D tentatively TRBD1 (6 bases). The germline V gene encodes CDR1 LNHDA and CDR2 SQIVND (reference sequence). This CDR3 region has 15 residues. Trimming took 3 bases from V and 4 from J, leaving 15 bases between them. The CDR3 region is CASSIGAGDLYGYTF. CDR3 in DNA: TGTGCCAGTAGTATCGGGGCAGGGGACCTCTATGGCTACACCTTC.

V usage is TRBV6-1 and J usage is TRBJ1-2, with a tentative D call TRBD1 (5 bases). The V end was cut by 2 bases, the J end by 4 bases, with 14 bases between. The length of the CDR3 is 15 residues. Germline V gives CDR1 MNHNS, CDR2 SASEGT. The CDR3 loop reads CASSEFWGSFYGYTF. CDR3 bases: TGTGCCAGCAGTGAATTCTGGGGCAGCTTCTATGGCTACACCTTC.

In this sample, this clonotype turned up a few times. The chain couples TRBV5-6 to TRBJ2-1; D may be TRBD1 (5 bases). CDR3 size: 11 residues. Trimming took off 7 bases at V and 9 bases at J, with 11 bases between the two ends. CDR1 is SGHDT and CDR2 is YYEEEE in the germline V gene. CDR3 DNA sequence: TGTGCCAGCCACAGGACGGCTGAGCAGTTCTTC. This codes for CASHRTAEQFF.

This clonotype was counted between two and nine times. This chain joins TRBV1 and TRBJ2-1; the table assigns TRBD1, which was not confirmed against the DNA. TRBV1 is a known pseudogene. The length of the CDR3 is 15 residues. This chain's CDR3 is CTSGGGGPSYNEQFF. Written as DNA, the CDR3 is TGCACCAGCGGGGGCGGAGGCCCCTCCTACAATGAGCAGTTCTTC.

There are a few counts of this clonotype. The chain couples TRBV20-1 to TRBJ2-3, with a weak D call TRBD1 (5 bases). The CDR3 contains 15 residues. V gave up 3 bases and J gave up 1 base, with 14 bases separating them. Germline-derived CDR1 and CDR2 are DFQATT and SNEGSKA (reference sequence). The CDR3 loop is CSARGLTLGTDTQYF. The CDR3 DNA is TGCAGTGCTAGGGGGCTTACCCTCGGCACAGATACGCAGTATTTT.

The chain carries TRBV7-2 and TRBJ1-2; the D gene is possibly TRBD1 (5 bases). This CDR3 has 13 amino acids. CDR1 and CDR2 (germline): SGHTA, FQGNSA. The V end was cut by 1 base, the J end by 8 bases, with 11 bases between. CDR3 protein: CASSLVQVVGYTF. The CDR3 DNA is TGTGCCAGCAGCTTAGTACAGGTCGTAGGCTACACCTTC.

In its sample, this clonotype was seen a few times. The chain uses TRBV7-2 and TRBJ2-1; D is ambiguous. Trimming took 0 bases from V and 4 from J, leaving 10 bases between them. In germline, CDR1 is SGHTA, CDR2 FQGNSA. There are 15 residues in the CDR3. CDR3: CASSLAWNPYNEQFF. The CDR3 nucleotides read TGTGCCAGCAGCTTAGCCTGGAACCCTTACAATGAGCAGTTCTTC. Full variable domain (missing parts from reference TRBV7-2 and TRBJ2-1): GAGVSQSPSNKVTEKGKDVELRCDPISGHTALYWYRQSLGQGLEFLIYFQGNSAPDKSGLPSDRFSAERTGGSVSTLTIQRTQQEDSAVYLCASSLAWNPYNEQFFGPGTRLTVL.

The rearrangement uses TRBV12-3 or TRBV12-4 and TRBJ2-5, with D possibly matching TRBD2 (5 bases). V was cut by 2 bases and J by 0 bases, with 7 bases left in between. The CDR3 length is 14 residues. The CDR3 DNA is TGTGCCAGCAGTTTACCCGGGGACCAAGAGACCCAGTACTTC. This translates into CASSLPGDQETQYF.

This clonotype was observed a handful of times. The chain recombines TRBV12-3 or TRBV12-4 with TRBJ2-1; possibly TRBD1 or TRBD2 for D (5 bases each). The V end lost 7 bases, the J end lost 9 bases, and 16 bases lay between the germline ends. The CDR3 has 13 residues. The CDR3: CASTRDGPGEQFF. In DNA form, the CDR3 reads TGTGCCAGCACCAGGGACGGCCCGGGTGAGCAGTTCTTC.

This clonotype has a handful of counts. J is TRBJ1-5 and V is TRBV6-6; D gene uncertain. The CDR3 runs 13 residues. The V end lost 11 bases, the J end lost 1 base, and 12 bases lay between the germline ends. Germline V gene sequence: CDR1 MNHNY, CDR2 SVGAGI (reference sequence). CDR3 loop: CASGSSSNQPQHF. The CDR3 bases are TGTGCCTCGGGGAGCTCGAGCAATCAGCCCCAGCATTTT.

This clonotype showed up just a few times. V and J are TRBV11-2 and TRBJ1-4; D gene uncertain. Germline lookup yields CDR1 SGHAT and CDR2 FQNNGV. This CDR3 contains 15 residues. With 5 bases removed from V and 6 bases from J, the gap between germline ends came to 16 bases. CDR3 bases: TGTGCCAGCAGCATTCGACTTGGGAGCTATGAAAAACTGTTTTTT. Amino acids: CASSIRLGSYEKLFF.

This clonotype was counted a single time. The chain couples TRBV20-1 to TRBJ2-3; 11 bases fit TRBD1. The junction had 6 bases not matched to a gene; V was cut back by 1 base and J by 3 bases. There are 16 residues in the CDR3. CDR1 is DFQATT, CDR2 SNEGSKA, per germline (reference sequence). CDR3 coding DNA: TGCAGTGCTAGAGCGGACAGGGGGCGCATGACAGATACGCAGTATTTT. Translating gives CSARADRGRMTDTQYF.

This chain connects TRBV20-1 to TRBJ2-4; no definite D call. Germline V gene lookup returns CDR1 DFQATT and CDR2 SNEGSKA (reference sequence). V shed 3 bases and J shed 0 bases, with 15 bases lying between them. The CDR3 consists of 16 residues. The DNA of the CDR3 is TGCAGTGCTAGGCCCCCTGCGTGGGGAGCCAAAAACATTCAGTACTTC. Amino acids: CSARPPAWGAKNIQYF.

The sample holds a few counts of this clonotype. The J gene is TRBJ2-1, the V gene TRBV5-1; 8 bases line up with TRBD2. Germline V gene lookup returns CDR1 SGHRS and CDR2 YFSETQ. The CDR3 length is 15 residues. Trimming removed 4 bases from V and 8 bases from J; junction bases left unmatched: 11. CDR3 loop: CASSPGLAGHDEQFF. The CDR3 coding sequence is TGCGCCAGCAGCCCAGGACTAGCAGGGCACGATGAGCAGTTCTTC.